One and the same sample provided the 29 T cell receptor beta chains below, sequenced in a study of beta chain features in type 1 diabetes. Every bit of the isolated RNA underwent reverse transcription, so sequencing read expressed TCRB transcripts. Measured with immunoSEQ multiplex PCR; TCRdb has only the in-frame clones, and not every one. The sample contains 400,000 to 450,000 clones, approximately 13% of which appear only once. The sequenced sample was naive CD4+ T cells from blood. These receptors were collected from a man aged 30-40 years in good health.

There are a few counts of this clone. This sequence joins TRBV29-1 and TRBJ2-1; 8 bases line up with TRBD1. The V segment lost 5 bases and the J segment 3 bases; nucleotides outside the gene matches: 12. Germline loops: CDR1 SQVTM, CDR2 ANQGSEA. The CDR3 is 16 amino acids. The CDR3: CSVQKGQVDIYNEQFF. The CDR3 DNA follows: TGCAGCGTTCAGAAGGGACAGGTCGACATCTACAATGAGCAGTTCTTC.

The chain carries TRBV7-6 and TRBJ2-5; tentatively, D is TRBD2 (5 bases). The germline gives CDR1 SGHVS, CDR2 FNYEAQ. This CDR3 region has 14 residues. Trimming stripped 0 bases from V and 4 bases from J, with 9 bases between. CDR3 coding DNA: TGTGCCAGCAGCTTAGCGAGGGTTGCAGAGACCCAGTACTTC. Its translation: CASSLARVAETQYF.

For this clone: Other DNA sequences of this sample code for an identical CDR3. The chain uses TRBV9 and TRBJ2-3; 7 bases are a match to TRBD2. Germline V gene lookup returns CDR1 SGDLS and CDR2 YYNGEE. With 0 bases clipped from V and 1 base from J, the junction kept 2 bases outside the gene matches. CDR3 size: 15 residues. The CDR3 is CASSVGLAGTDTQYF. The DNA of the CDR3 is TGTGCCAGCAGCGTAGGACTAGCTGGCACAGATACGCAGTATTTT.

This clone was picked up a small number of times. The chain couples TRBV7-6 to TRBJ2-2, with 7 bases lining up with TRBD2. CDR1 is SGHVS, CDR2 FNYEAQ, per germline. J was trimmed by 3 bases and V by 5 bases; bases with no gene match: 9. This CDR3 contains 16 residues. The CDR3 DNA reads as TGTGCCAGCAGCCCCGTGGTCGCGGGAGACACCGGGGAGCTGTTTTTT. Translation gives CASSPVVAGDTGELFF.

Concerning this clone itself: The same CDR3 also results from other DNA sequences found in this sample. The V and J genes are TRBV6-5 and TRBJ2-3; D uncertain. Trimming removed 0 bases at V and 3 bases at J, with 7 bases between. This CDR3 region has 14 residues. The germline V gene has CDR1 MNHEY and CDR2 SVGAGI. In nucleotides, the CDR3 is TGTGCCAGCAGTTACTCAAGGGTGACAGATACGCAGTATTTT. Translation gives CASSYSRVTDTQYF.

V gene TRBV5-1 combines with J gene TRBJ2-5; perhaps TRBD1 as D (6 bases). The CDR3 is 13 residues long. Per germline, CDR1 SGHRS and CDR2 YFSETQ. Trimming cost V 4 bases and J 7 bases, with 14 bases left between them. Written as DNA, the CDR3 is TGCGCCAGCAGCGCCGGGACACCAACGACCCAGTACTTC. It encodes CASSAGTPTTQYF.

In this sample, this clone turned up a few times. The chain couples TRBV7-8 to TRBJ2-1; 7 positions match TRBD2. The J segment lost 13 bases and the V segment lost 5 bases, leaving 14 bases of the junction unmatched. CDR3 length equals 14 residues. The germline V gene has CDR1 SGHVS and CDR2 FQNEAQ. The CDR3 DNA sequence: TGTGCCAGCAGCCCCAGGATTGGGGGGAGGGGACAGTTCTTC. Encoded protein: CASSPRIGGRGQFF.

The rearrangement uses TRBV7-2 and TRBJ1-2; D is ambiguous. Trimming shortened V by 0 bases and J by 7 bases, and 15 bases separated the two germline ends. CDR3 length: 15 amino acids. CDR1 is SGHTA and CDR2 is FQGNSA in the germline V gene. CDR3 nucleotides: TGTGCCAGCAGCTTAGCGCGCAACATTGGCAGTGGCTACACCTTC. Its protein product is CASSLARNIGSGYTF.

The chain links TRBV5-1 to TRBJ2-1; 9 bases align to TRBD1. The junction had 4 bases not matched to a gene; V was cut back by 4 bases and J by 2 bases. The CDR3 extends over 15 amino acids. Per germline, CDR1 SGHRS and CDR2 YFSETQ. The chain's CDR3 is CASSPRTGAYNEQFF. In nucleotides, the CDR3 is TGCGCCAGCAGCCCGAGGACAGGGGCCTACAATGAGCAGTTCTTC. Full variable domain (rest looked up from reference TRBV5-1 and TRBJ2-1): KAGVTQTPRYLIKTRGQQVTLSCSPISGHRSVSWYQQTPGQGLQFLFEYFSETQRNKGNFPGRFSGRQFSNSRSEMNVSTLELGDSALYLCASSPRTGAYNEQFFGPGTRLTVL.

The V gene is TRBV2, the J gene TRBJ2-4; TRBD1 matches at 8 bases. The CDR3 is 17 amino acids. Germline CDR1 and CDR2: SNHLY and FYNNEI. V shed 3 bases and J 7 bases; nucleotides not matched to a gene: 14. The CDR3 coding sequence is TGTGCCAGCAGTGAGCCCAAATCGACAGGGGAACGGAACATTCAGTACTTC. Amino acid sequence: CASSEPKSTGERNIQYF.

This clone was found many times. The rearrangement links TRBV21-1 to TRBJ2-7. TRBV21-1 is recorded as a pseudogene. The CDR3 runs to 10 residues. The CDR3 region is CASPGASPYV. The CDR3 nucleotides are TGTGCCAGCCCCGGGGCCTCTCCGTACGTC.

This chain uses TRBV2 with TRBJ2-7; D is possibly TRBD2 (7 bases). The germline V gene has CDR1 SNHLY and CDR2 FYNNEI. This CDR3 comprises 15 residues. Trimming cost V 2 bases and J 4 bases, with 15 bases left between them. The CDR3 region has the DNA TGTGCCAGCAGTGAATGGGGGGGGCGTAGGTACGAGCAGTACTTC. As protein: CASSEWGGRRYEQYF.

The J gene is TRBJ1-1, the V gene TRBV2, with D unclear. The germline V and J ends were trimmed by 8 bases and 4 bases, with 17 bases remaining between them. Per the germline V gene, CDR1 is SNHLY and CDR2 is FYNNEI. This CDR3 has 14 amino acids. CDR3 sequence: CASWSEPSITEAFF. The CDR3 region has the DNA TGTGCCAGCTGGTCGGAGCCTTCTATCACTGAAGCTTTCTTT.

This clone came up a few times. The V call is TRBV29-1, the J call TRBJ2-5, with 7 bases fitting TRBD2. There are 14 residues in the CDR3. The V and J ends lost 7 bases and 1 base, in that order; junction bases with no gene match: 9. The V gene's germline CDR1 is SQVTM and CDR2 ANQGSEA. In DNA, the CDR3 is TGCAGCGCCGCGGGAGCGACGCCCCAAGAGACCCAGTACTTC. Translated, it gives CSAAGATPQETQYF.

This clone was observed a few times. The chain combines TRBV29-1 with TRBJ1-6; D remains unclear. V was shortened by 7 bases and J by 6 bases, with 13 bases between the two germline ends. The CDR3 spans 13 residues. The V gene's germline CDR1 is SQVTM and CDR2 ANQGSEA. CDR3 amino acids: CSATTDANSPLHF. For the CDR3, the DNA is TGCAGCGCCACAACGGATGCTAATTCACCCCTCCACTTT.

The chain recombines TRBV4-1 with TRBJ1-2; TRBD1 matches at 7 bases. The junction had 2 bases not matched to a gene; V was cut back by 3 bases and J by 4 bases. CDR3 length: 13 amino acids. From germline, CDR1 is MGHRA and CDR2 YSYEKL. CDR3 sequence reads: CASSQRDSYGYTF. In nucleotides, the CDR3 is TGCGCCAGCAGCCAGAGGGACAGCTATGGCTACACCTTC.

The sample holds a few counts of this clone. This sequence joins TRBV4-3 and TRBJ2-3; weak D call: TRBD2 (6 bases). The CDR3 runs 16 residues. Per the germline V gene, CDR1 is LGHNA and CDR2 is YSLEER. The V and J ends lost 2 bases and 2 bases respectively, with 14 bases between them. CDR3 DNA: TGCGCCAGCAGCCAATCTGGAGGGGCCGTCACAGATACGCAGTATTTT. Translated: CASSQSGGAVTDTQYF.

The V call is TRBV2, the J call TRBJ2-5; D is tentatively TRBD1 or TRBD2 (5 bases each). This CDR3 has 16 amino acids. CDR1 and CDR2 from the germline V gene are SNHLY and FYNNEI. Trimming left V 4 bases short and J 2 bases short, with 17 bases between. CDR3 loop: CASSGDGPVRQETQYF. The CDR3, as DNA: TGTGCCAGCAGTGGGGACGGACCGGTGCGACAAGAGACCCAGTACTTC.

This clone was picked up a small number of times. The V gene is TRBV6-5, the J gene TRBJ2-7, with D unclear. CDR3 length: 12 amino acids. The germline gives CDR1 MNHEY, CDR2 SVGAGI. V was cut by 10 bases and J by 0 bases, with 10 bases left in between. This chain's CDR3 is CAILDNSYEQYF. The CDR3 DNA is TGTGCCATCCTTGACAACTCCTACGAGCAGTACTTC.

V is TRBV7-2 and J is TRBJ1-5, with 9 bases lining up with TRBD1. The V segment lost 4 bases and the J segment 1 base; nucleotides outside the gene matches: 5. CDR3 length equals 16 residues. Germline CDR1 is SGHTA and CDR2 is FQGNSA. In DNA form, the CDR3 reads TGTGCCAGCAGCTGGACAGGGGTACCCAGCAATCAGCCCCAGCATTTT. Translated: CASSWTGVPSNQPQHF.

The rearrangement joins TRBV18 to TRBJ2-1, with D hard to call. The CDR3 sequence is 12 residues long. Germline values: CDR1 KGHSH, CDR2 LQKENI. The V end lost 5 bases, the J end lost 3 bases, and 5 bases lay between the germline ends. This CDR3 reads CASSGIYNEQFF. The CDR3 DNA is TGTGCCAGCTCAGGAATCTACAATGAGCAGTTCTTC.

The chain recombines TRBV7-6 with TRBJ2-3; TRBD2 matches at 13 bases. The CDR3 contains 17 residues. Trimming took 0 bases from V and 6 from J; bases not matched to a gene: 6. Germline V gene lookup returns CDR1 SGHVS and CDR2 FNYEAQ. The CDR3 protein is CASSLARRTSGSDTQYF. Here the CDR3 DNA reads TGTGCCAGCAGCTTAGCGCGTAGGACTAGCGGGAGTGATACGCAGTATTTT.

The CDR3 loop is CASSQIAGVLGNEQFF. CDR3 nucleotide sequence: TGTGCCAGCAGCCAGATAGCGGGAGTGCTAGGCAATGAGCAGTTCTTC. This sequence joins TRBV11-2 and TRBJ2-1, with 9 bases lining up with TRBD2. J was trimmed by 6 bases and V by 5 bases; bases with no gene match: 11. CDR3 length: 16 residues. Germline values: CDR1 SGHAT, CDR2 FQNNGV.

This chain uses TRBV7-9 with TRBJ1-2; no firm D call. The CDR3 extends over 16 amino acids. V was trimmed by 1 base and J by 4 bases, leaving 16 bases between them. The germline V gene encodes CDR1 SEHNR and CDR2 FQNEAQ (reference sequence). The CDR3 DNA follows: TGTGCCAGCAGCTTAGGACACCCTCTGAACTCCTATGGCTACACCTTC. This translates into CASSLGHPLNSYGYTF.

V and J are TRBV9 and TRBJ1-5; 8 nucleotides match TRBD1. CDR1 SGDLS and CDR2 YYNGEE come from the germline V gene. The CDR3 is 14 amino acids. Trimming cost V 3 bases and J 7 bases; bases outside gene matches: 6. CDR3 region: CASSATGQGQPQHF. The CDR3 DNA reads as TGTGCCAGCAGCGCGACAGGACAGGGCCAGCCCCAGCATTTT.

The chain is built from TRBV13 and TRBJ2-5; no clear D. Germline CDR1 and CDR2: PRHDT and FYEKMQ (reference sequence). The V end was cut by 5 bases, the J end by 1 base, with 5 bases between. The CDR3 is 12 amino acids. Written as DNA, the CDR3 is TGTGCCAGCAGCGGCCGCCAAGAGACCCAGTACTTC. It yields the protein CASSGRQETQYF.

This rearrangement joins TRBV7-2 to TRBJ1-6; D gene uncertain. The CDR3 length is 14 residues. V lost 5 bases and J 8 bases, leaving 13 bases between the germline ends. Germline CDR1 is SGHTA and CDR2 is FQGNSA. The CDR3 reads CASSGPGRDSPLHF. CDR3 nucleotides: TGTGCCAGCAGCGGTCCCGGGCGGGATTCACCCCTCCACTTT.

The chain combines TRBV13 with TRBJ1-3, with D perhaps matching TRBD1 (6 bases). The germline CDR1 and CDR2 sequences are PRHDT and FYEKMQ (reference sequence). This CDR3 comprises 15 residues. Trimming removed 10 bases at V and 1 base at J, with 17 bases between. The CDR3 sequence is CATFSDRFSGNTIYF. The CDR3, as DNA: TGTGCCACATTTAGCGACAGGTTTTCTGGAAACACCATATATTTT. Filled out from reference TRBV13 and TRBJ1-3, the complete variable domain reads AAGVIQSPRHLIKEKRETATLKCYPIPRHDTVYWYQQGPGQDPQFLISFYEKMQSDKGSIPDRFSAQQFSDYHSELNMSSLELGDSALYFCATFSDRFSGNTIYFGEGSWLTVV.

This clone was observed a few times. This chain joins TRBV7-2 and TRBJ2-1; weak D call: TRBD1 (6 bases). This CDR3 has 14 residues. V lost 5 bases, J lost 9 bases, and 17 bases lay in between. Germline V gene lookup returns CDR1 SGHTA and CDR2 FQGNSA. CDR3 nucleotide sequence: TGTGCCAGCAGCCAATCACAGGGATGGGGTGAGCAGTTCTTC. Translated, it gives CASSQSQGWGEQFF.